The source of this T cell receptor beta chain is a study of blood T cell repertoires in COVID-19 (dated by TCRdb to 2020 to 2021). Describing the broader study: The collaborator samples originated in the United States, Italy and Spain and spanned the acute and convalescent phases of COVID-19. The prospective study material was composed of cDNA or gDNA derived from T cells, B-cell-depleted T cells, or PBMCs. Deeply sampled blood TCRbeta repertoires from subjects exposed to, actively infected with, or recovered from COVID-19 were included in the dataset. The repertoires were released in a freely available public database intended as a resource for research on the immune response to SARS-CoV-2. The samples were drawn from two sources: the first 160 participants of the ongoing ImmuneRACE study, and about 1,300 subjects contributed by 6 global collaborators. A de-identified subject ID, COVID-19 status, age in years and sex were almost always included in the sample metadata. Where available, HLA class I and class II types were obtained from metadata supplied by the sample provider rather than from assay-based typing.

The collaborating institutions used their own protocols to collect whole blood in K2EDTA tubes. For TCRbeta analysis, collaborators shipped samples in one of three forms: frozen whole blood, isolated PBMCs, or DNA extracted from either of those sample types. According to the germline V gene (reference sequence), CDR1 reads PRHDT and CDR2 reads FYEKMQ. V loses 1 base at its end and J loses 0 bases; junction bases beyond the gene matches: 0. Counted from cysteine to phenylalanine, this CDR3 has 15 amino acids. CDR3 DNA only is kept here, 45 bases in frame from base 1. Study-wide findings and limitations: How much clinical and demographic metadata was included differed by source and by participant, and the metadata was provided uncurated.

With regard to this clone: It lacks a known antigen. Per-base quality was not reported, and no clone a single base away is much larger than it.

The immunoSEQ Assay, a bias-controlled multiplex PCR, was used to amplify TCRbeta CDR3 regions from genomic DNA. As for the authors' bioinformatics: The number of nucleated cells in each sample was estimated by amplification of reference gene primers within the assay. To quantify the absolute abundance of each unique TCRbeta CDR3 rearrangement, sequence reads were collapsed and filtered. For each sample, productive Simpson clonality was calculated as the square root of Simpson's diversity index over productive rearrangements. TCRdb stores this immuneACCESS table with in-frame sequences only. Part of the clones is absent; in the studies checked, under half of the shortfall reflects unresolved V genes, and no reason is known for the rest. That table furnishes V, J and clone size, whereas the DNA furnished D and trimming. This sample has 120,000 to 150,000 clones in its table, and 87% of those were observed once. 0.9% to 0.95% of the sample belongs to the ten largest clones.

Recombination joined TRBV13 with TRBJ1-3; TRBD1 fits 7 bases in the junction. The sequencing sample was made of peripheral blood. This sequence was found in a woman aged 45-65 years with acute or convalescent COVID-19. Here the CDR3 is given as CASSLDRGSGNTIYF. The DNA is TGTGCCAGCAGCTTAGACAGGGGCTCTGGAAACACCATATATTTT.